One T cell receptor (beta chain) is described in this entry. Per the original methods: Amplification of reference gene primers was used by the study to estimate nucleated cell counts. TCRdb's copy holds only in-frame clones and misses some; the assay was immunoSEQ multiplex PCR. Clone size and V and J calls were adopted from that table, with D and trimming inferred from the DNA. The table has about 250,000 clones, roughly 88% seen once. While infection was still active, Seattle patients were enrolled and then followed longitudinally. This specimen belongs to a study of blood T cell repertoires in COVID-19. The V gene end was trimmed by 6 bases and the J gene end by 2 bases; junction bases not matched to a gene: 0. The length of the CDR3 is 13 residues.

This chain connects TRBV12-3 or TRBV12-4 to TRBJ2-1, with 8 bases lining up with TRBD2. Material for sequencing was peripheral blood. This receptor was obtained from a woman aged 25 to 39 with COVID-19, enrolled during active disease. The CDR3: CASRAGAYNEQFF. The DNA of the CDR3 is TGTGCCAGCAGAGCGGGAGCCTACAATGAGCAGTTCTTC.